The T cell receptor beta chain under discussion was sequenced for a study of blood T cell repertoires in COVID-19. About the research overall: From the United States, Italy and Spain came samples of acute and convalescent COVID-19. In each case, the material was cDNA or gDNA derived from T cells, B-cell-depleted T cells, or PBMCs.

Authors' analysis steps: For nucleated cells, counts were estimated from reference gene primer amplification. This table comes from immunoSEQ multiplex PCR, and its TCRdb copy is limited to in-frame clones, with some not included. D and trimming were read from the DNA, whereas the V and J calls and clone size are those reported in that table. The table lists more than 150,000 clones, 80% to 90% of them singletons. The CDR3 covers 17 residues. Germline assignment: CDR1 KGHSH and CDR2 LQKENI. Trimming removed 0 bases from V and 9 bases from J, with 23 bases in between. This TCR derives from a man aged 25 to 40 with active or convalescent COVID-19. This sequence joins TRBV18 and TRBJ2-5; D might be TRBD2 (5 bases). The sample comprised peripheral blood. The CDR3: CASSPPVQPTPGLAQYF. The CDR3 DNA reads TGTGCCAGCTCACCACCGGTCCAGCCCACCCCCGGACTGGCCCAGTACTTC.